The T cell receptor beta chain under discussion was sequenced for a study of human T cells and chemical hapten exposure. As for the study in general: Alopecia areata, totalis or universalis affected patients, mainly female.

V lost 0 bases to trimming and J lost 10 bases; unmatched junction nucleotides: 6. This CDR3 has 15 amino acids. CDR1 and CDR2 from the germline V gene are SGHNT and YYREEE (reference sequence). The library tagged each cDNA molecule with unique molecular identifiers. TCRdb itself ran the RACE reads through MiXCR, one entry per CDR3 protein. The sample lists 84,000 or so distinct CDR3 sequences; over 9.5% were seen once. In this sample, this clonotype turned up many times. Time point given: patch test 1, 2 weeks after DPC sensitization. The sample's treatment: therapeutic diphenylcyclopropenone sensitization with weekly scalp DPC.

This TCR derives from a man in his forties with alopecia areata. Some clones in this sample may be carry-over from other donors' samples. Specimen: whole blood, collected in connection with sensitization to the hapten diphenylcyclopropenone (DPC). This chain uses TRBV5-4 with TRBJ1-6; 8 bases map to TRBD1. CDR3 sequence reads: CASSLGQGLGSPLHF. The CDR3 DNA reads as TGTGCCAGCAGCTTGGGACAGGGGTTAGGATCACCCCTCCACTTT.